Below, 10 T cell receptor beta chains from the same sample are listed, as sequenced in a study of shared clonotypes between healthy human individuals. TCRdb keeps only in-frame clones here, not all; method: immunoSEQ multiplex PCR. The sample contains just under 350,000 clones, about 70% of which appear only once. What was sequenced was memory CD4+ T cells sorted from blood. Subset: CD45RA-negative fraction. These receptors were obtained from a man younger than 45 in good health.

The chain employs TRBV6-5 and TRBJ2-1; 7 bases match TRBD2. CDR1 and CDR2 from the germline V gene are MNHEY and SVGAGI. CDR3 length: 13 residues. The ends lost 8 bases at V and 1 base at J; junction bases unmatched: 2. CDR3 region: CASRGDSYNEQFF. CDR3 nucleotide sequence: TGTGCCAGCCGGGGGGATTCCTACAATGAGCAGTTCTTC.

This chain links TRBV19 with TRBJ1-1; no firm D call. The CDR3 has 16 residues. Trimming shortened V by 4 bases and J by 4 bases, and 19 bases separated the two germline ends. In germline, CDR1 is LNHDA, CDR2 SQIVND (reference sequence). Here the CDR3 reads CASSRKTGVRSTEAFF. The DNA for the CDR3 is TGTGCCAGTAGTAGAAAGACCGGAGTGCGCAGCACTGAAGCTTTCTTT.

V usage is TRBV7-8 and J usage is TRBJ2-5, with D possibly matching TRBD2 (5 bases). In germline, CDR1 is SGHVS, CDR2 FQNEAQ. This CDR3 is 15 amino acids long. V lost 0 bases and J lost 5, with 13 bases in between. As DNA, the CDR3 is TGTGCCAGCAGCTTAGCGTTGTTGGAGGAGGAGACCCAGTACTTC. Its translation: CASSLALLEEETQYF. Full variable domain (missing parts from reference TRBV7-8 and TRBJ2-5): GAGVSQSPRYKVAKRGQDVALRCDPISGHVSLFWYQQALGQGPEFLTYFQNEAQLDKSGLPSDRFFAERPEGSVSTLKIQRTQQEDSAVYLCASSLALLEEETQYFGPGTRLLVL.

The CDR3 nucleotides read TGTGCCATCCAAAGCTCCTATAATTCACCCCTCCACTTT. Translating it yields CAIQSSYNSPLHF. The chain uses TRBV2 and TRBJ1-6; D is undetermined. Trimming stripped 10 bases from V and 0 bases from J, with 7 bases between. In germline, CDR1 is SNHLY, CDR2 FYNNEI. The CDR3 spans 13 residues.

J is TRBJ2-2 and V is TRBV27; tentative D call: TRBD2 (5 bases). CDR1 MNHEY and CDR2 SMNVEV come from the germline V gene (reference sequence). CDR3 length: 15 amino acids. Trimming stripped 2 bases from V and 1 base from J, with 8 bases between. The CDR3 DNA follows: TGTGCCAGCAGTTTAACTGCGGGGAACACCGGGGAGCTGTTTTTT. The encoded protein is CASSLTAGNTGELFF.

The chain is built from TRBV2 and TRBJ2-3, with D perhaps assigned TRBD1 or TRBD2 (5 bases each). V lost 10 bases to trimming and J lost 2 bases, with 13 bases between them. The CDR3 is 13 residues long. Germline CDR1 is SNHLY and CDR2 is FYNNEI. The CDR3 nucleotides are TGTGCCACACGGGACGGCTACACAGATACGCAGTATTTT. This encodes CATRDGYTDTQYF.

This chain connects TRBV4-3 to TRBJ1-1; D remains ambiguous. The CDR3 has 14 residues. Germline values: CDR1 LGHNA, CDR2 YSLEER. Between the trimmed V and J ends, which lost 1 base and 3 bases, there was a span of 9 bases. CDR3 loop: CASSQAQTYTEAFF. The CDR3, as DNA: TGCGCCAGCAGCCAAGCTCAGACTTACACTGAAGCTTTCTTT.

The J gene is TRBJ1-6, the V gene TRBV2; possibly TRBD1 for D (5 bases). The CDR3 is 12 amino acids. The V end lost 4 bases, the J end lost 8 bases, and 6 bases lay between the germline ends. Germline V CDR1 and CDR2: SNHLY, FYNNEI. The chain's CDR3 is CASSVGDSPLHF. CDR3 coding DNA: TGTGCCAGCAGTGTAGGGGATTCACCCCTCCACTTT. Complete variable domain (other parts from reference TRBV2 and TRBJ1-6): EPEVTQTPSHQVTQMGQEVILRCVPISNHLYFYWYRQILGQKVEFLVSFYNNEISEKSEIFDDQFSVERPDGSNFTLKIRSTKLEDSAMYFCASSVGDSPLHFGNGTRLTVT.

The gene calls are TRBV7-2 and TRBJ2-7; D is uncertain. This CDR3 contains 12 residues. The germline CDR1 and CDR2 sequences are SGHTA and FQGNSA. Trimming removed 2 bases from V and 2 bases from J, with 4 bases in between. The CDR3 DNA reads as TGTGCCAGCAGCTTAAACACCTACGAGCAGTACTTC. Protein sequence: CASSLNTYEQYF. Based on the CDR3 plus reference TRBV7-2 and TRBJ2-7, the full variable domain is GAGVSQSPSNKVTEKGKDVELRCDPISGHTALYWYRQSLGQGLEFLIYFQGNSAPDKSGLPSDRFSAERTGGSVSTLTIQRTQQEDSAVYLCASSLNTYEQYFGPGTRLTVT.

The chain is built from TRBV19 and TRBJ1-1; D unclear. The V end was cut by 3 bases, the J end by 1 base, with 9 bases between. There are 14 residues in the CDR3. The germline V gene encodes CDR1 LNHDA and CDR2 SQIVND (reference sequence). The chain's CDR3 is CASSIDAWNTEAFF. For the CDR3, the DNA is TGTGCCAGTAGTATTGACGCCTGGAACACTGAAGCTTTCTTT.